The 21 T cell receptor beta chains below come from one sample, sequenced in a study of metastatic and nonmetastatic thyroid tumors. TCRdb reanalyzed the PCR reads with MiXCR. The sample shows 15,000 or so clones, 3% to 4% of them seen only once. Treatment of any kind had been given to no patient before thyroid surgery. The sequencing input was tumor tissue. Receptor source: a female donor with papillary thyroid cancer or a benign thyroid nodule (not recorded which). Some clones in this sample may be carry-over from other donors' samples.

Relative to its sample, this clone is large. The J gene is TRBJ1-1, the V gene TRBV11-1, with 10 bases matching TRBD1. The CDR3 consists of 13 residues. The ends lost 5 bases at V and 7 bases at J; junction bases unmatched: 4. The V gene's germline CDR1 is SGHAT and CDR2 FQDESV (reference sequence). The CDR3 DNA reads as TGTGCCAGCAGCCCACGGGACAGGGGTGAAGCTTTCTTT. This translates into CASSPRDRGEAFF.

This clone was found a few times. V usage is TRBV15 and J usage is TRBJ2-3; D gene uncertain. V dropped 5 bases and J dropped 2 bases, with 11 bases sitting between them. The CDR3 spans 14 residues. Germline lookup yields CDR1 LNHNV and CDR2 YYDKDF (reference sequence). This chain's CDR3 is CATSLRTYTDTQYF. The CDR3 DNA reads as TGTGCCACCAGCTTGAGGACCTACACAGATACGCAGTATTTT.

This clone has more than one count but fewer than ten. J is TRBJ1-2 and V is TRBV13, with 7 nucleotides matching TRBD1. The V gene end was trimmed by 5 bases and the J gene end by 4 bases; junction bases not matched to a gene: 13. The CDR3 consists of 16 residues. Germline V gene lookup returns CDR1 PRHDT and CDR2 FYEKMQ (reference sequence). The CDR3 sequence is CASSPRTGGGSYGYTF. CDR3 nucleotide sequence: TGTGCCAGCAGCCCGAGGACAGGCGGGGGTAGCTATGGCTACACCTTC.

This clone has just a few counts. The genes are TRBV6-2 or TRBV6-3 and TRBJ1-2; 9 positions agree with TRBD1. Losses at the gene ends were 6 bases for V and 4 bases for J; bases not matched to a gene: 9. This CDR3 has 15 residues. CDR1 and CDR2 from the germline V gene are MNHEY and SVGEGT. The CDR3 DNA reads TGTGCCAGCAGACCCCTCGGGACAGGGCCCTATGGCTACACCTTC. Its protein is CASRPLGTGPYGYTF.

In the case of this clone: This may be a read error: a much more frequent sequence differs by one nucleotide. Different DNA sequences within this sample yield the same CDR3. The chain joins TRBV28 to TRBJ1-2; 10 nucleotides line up with TRBD1. The CDR3 extends over 17 amino acids. Germline assignment: CDR1 MDHEN and CDR2 SYDVKM. J lost 6 bases, V lost 6 bases, and 16 bases had no gene match. The CDR3 DNA reads as TGTGCCAGCAGCCAAAAGGGACCGGGACAGGGGAAGGATGGCTACACCTTC. As protein: CASSQKGPGQGKDGYTF.

The chain joins TRBV2 to TRBJ1-6; 7 bases are shared with TRBD1. The germline gives CDR1 SNHLY, CDR2 FYNNEI. CDR3 length: 15 residues. V lost 1 base, J lost 6 bases, and 3 bases stayed unmatched. CDR3 bases: TGTGCCAGCAGTGAAGGGGGACAGATTAATTCACCCCTCCACTTT. It codes for CASSEGGQINSPLHF.

This clone was counted only a few times. The V and J genes are TRBV12-5 and TRBJ1-2; D gene uncertain. With 1 base removed from V and 8 bases from J, the gap between germline ends came to 11 bases. This CDR3 is 13 amino acids long. Per the germline V gene, CDR1 is LGHNT and CDR2 is FRNRAP. Here the CDR3 reads CASGLDNFLGYTF. CDR3 in DNA: TGTGCTAGTGGTTTGGACAACTTCTTGGGCTACACCTTC. Using reference TRBV12-5 and TRBJ1-2 for the parts outside the CDR3, the full variable domain is DARVTQTPRHKVTEMGQEVTMRCQPILGHNTVFWYRQTMMQGLELLAYFRNRAPLDDSGMPKDRFSAEMPDATLATLKIQPSEPRDSAVYFCASGLDNFLGYTFGSGTRLTVV.

This clone is judged medium-sized. J is TRBJ1-2 and V is TRBV20-1; 11 bases are shared with TRBD1. The CDR3 totals 13 residues. The germline CDR1 and CDR2 sequences are DFQATT and SNEGSKA (reference sequence). V lost 5 bases and J lost 8; bases outside the gene matches: 7. The CDR3 spells CSAPRDRGFGYTF. The CDR3 coding sequence is TGCAGTGCTCCTCGGGACAGGGGGTTCGGCTACACCTTC.

This clone was counted a few times. The rearrangement joins TRBV5-1 to TRBJ2-2, with a possible D match to TRBD2 (6 bases). Germline CDR1 reads SGHRS; CDR2 reads YFSETQ. V lost 3 bases and J lost 7, with 10 bases in between. This CDR3 region has 13 residues. CDR3 sequence (DNA): TGCGCCAGCAGCTCCCAGGGAGGCGGGGAGCTGTTTTTT. It encodes CASSSQGGGELFF.

This clone was seen a few times. This rearrangement joins TRBV28 to TRBJ2-5; D possibly corresponds to TRBD2 (5 bases). This CDR3 has 13 residues. The germline gives CDR1 MDHEN, CDR2 SYDVKM. V was clipped by 4 bases and J by 7 bases, with 13 bases between them. CDR3 bases: TGTGCCAGCAGTTCTGGAGGTTGGGGGACCCAGTACTTC. Its translation: CASSSGGWGTQYF.

The chain joins TRBV19 to TRBJ2-6; D is possibly TRBD1 or TRBD2 (5 bases each). Trimming cost V 4 bases and J 1 base, with 11 bases left between them. Germline assignment: CDR1 LNHDA and CDR2 SQIVND (reference sequence). The CDR3 is 16 amino acids. The CDR3 spells CASSTGPTSGANVLTF. CDR3 bases: TGTGCCAGTAGTACGGGACCGACGTCTGGGGCCAACGTCCTGACTTTC.

In this sample, this clone turned up a few times. This chain links TRBV10-2 with TRBJ1-4; 8 bases align to TRBD1. Germline CDR1 and CDR2: WSHSY and SAAADI. V trimming: 3 bases; J trimming: 4 bases; junction bases outside the gene matches: 4. CDR3 length equals 15 residues. CDR3 sequence reads: CASSDGTGINEKLFF. Written as DNA, the CDR3 is TGCGCCAGCAGTGACGGGACAGGAATTAATGAAAAACTGTTTTTT.

Only a few counts were recorded for this clone. The chain links TRBV27 to TRBJ1-3, with no clear D. The CDR3 has 14 amino acids. The germline CDR1 and CDR2 sequences are MNHEY and SMNVEV (reference sequence). With 4 bases removed from V and 3 bases from J, the gap between germline ends came to 10 bases. The CDR3 sequence: CASSSGIGGNTIYF. CDR3 nucleotide sequence: TGTGCCAGCAGTTCTGGGATCGGTGGAAACACCATATATTTT.

The chain couples TRBV20-1 to TRBJ2-2, with D perhaps TRBD1 (5 bases). The germline CDR1 and CDR2 sequences are DFQATT and SNEGSKA (reference sequence). Trimming removed 7 bases from V and 4 bases from J, with 7 bases in between. This CDR3 region has 11 residues. CDR3 region: CSVQGTGELFF. CDR3 in DNA: TGCAGTGTCCAGGGCACCGGGGAGCTGTTTTTT.

This clone has a handful of counts. The rearrangement links TRBV20-1 to TRBJ1-2, with no clear D. Germline V gives CDR1 DFQATT, CDR2 SNEGSKA (reference sequence). V lost 1 base to trimming and J lost 3 bases, with 9 bases between them. The CDR3 length is 13 residues. CDR3 in amino acids: CSARVGSDYGYTF. The CDR3 DNA is TGCAGTGCTAGAGTAGGGAGTGACTATGGCTACACCTTC.

The sample holds a few counts of this clone. The chain joins TRBV6-1 to TRBJ2-3, with 8 bases that match TRBD2. CDR1 and CDR2 (germline): MNHNS, SASEGT. The CDR3 runs to 15 residues. Trimming at V came to 6 bases and at J to 7 bases, leaving 12 bases not matched to a gene. This CDR3 reads CASRPGLAGSYTQYF. The CDR3 bases are TGTGCCAGCAGGCCCGGGCTAGCGGGTTCCTATACGCAGTATTTT.

This clone was seen a handful of times. CDR3 region: CASSQEEGSSYEQYF. CDR3 sequence (DNA): TGTGCCAGCAGCCAAGAAGAGGGGTCCTCCTACGAGCAGTACTTC. The chain has TRBV4-2 and TRBJ2-7; D tentatively fits TRBD1 or TRBD2 (5 bases each). Germline CDR1 is LGHNA and CDR2 is YNFKEQ. V lost 0 bases, J lost 0 bases, and 9 bases lay in between. The CDR3 loop spans 15 amino acids.

The chain joins TRBV2 to TRBJ2-1; 9 bases are a match to TRBD1. The ends lost 6 bases at V and 4 bases at J; junction bases unmatched: 7. The CDR3 has 15 residues. Germline CDR1 and CDR2: SNHLY and FYNNEI. CDR3 amino acids: CASSGQGSPYNEQFF. The DNA of the CDR3 is TGTGCCAGCAGCGGACAGGGGTCTCCATACAATGAGCAGTTCTTC.

The chain recombines TRBV28 with TRBJ2-1; 11 bases are shared with TRBD2. CDR3 length: 16 amino acids. The germline gives CDR1 MDHEN, CDR2 SYDVKM. Trimming cost V 3 bases and J 8 bases; bases outside gene matches: 9. For the CDR3, the DNA is TGTGCCAGCAGTTTGCCTAGCGGGAGGACCATCTATGAGCAGTTCTTC. It translates to CASSLPSGRTIYEQFF. Supplemented by reference TRBV28 and TRBJ2-1, the full variable domain reads DVKVTQSSRYLVKRTGEKVFLECVQDMDHENMFWYRQDPGLGLRLIYFSYDVKMKEKGDIPEGYSVSREKKERFSLILESASTNQTSMYLCASSLPSGRTIYEQFFGPGTRLTVL.

This clone was counted only a few times. The chain's CDR3 is CASSDRGLGEQYF. The DNA of the CDR3 is TGTGCCAGCAGTGACAGGGGTTTGGGCGAGCAGTACTTC. The genes are TRBV28 and TRBJ2-7, with 8 nucleotides matching TRBD1. V shed 5 bases and J 6 bases; nucleotides not matched to a gene: 6. This CDR3 contains 13 residues. Germline values: CDR1 MDHEN, CDR2 SYDVKM. Supplemented by reference TRBV28 and TRBJ2-7, the full variable domain reads DVKVTQSSRYLVKRTGEKVFLECVQDMDHENMFWYRQDPGLGLRLIYFSYDVKMKEKGDIPEGYSVSREKKERFSLILESASTNQTSMYLCASSDRGLGEQYFGPGTRLTVT.

In the case of this clone: As the CDR3 is not closed by the conserved phenylalanine or tryptophan, this likely results from a read error. The limits of the CDR3 on the DNA are not certain, so only TCRdb's listed CDR3 is given. The rearrangement joins TRBV19 to TRBJ1-2; TRBD1, the table's D call, was not compared with the DNA. The length of the CDR3 is 8 amino acids, counting both ends. Germline CDR1 is LNHDA and CDR2 is SQIVND (reference sequence). The CDR3 sequence is CASSFGKP.